One sample yielded the 21 T cell receptor beta chains listed below, sequenced in a study of cytomegalovirus exposure and HLA in healthy donors. PCR used 60 Vbeta primers and 13 Jbeta primers. Clones were sequenced by immunoSEQ multiplex PCR, and TCRdb holds only the in-frame ones, with some missing. The sample contains 150,000 or so clones, under 80% of which appear only once. Sequencing input: PBMCs. The source is a man aged 18 to 30 in good health and CMV-seropositive.

The chain combines TRBV5-1 with TRBJ2-3, with D unclear. V dropped 3 bases and J dropped 1 base, with 15 bases sitting between them. The CDR3 totals 16 residues. Germline V gene data show CDR1 as SGHRS and CDR2 as YFSETQ. The CDR3 here is CASSSSVQVGTDTQYF. The DNA for the CDR3 is TGCGCCAGCAGCTCCTCCGTTCAGGTCGGCACAGATACGCAGTATTTT. The full variable domain, rest sourced from reference TRBV5-1 and TRBJ2-3, is KAGVTQTPRYLIKTRGQQVTLSCSPISGHRSVSWYQQTPGQGLQFLFEYFSETQRNKGNFPGRFSGRQFSNSRSEMNVSTLELGDSALYLCASSSSVQVGTDTQYFGPGTRLTVL.

The gene calls are TRBV14 and TRBJ2-1; 12 bases line up with TRBD2. This CDR3 has 16 amino acids. The V gene's germline CDR1 is SGHDN and CDR2 FVKESK. V shed 4 bases and J 2 bases; nucleotides not matched to a gene: 3. CDR3 in DNA: TGTGCCAGCAGCCTCGGACTAGCGGGGCCCTACAATGAGCAGTTCTTC. Its protein product is CASSLGLAGPYNEQFF.

The chain links TRBV13 to TRBJ2-7, with 10 nucleotides matching TRBD2. With V trimmed by 5 bases and J by 3 bases, 4 bases remained unmatched. The CDR3 runs to 14 residues. Germline lookup yields CDR1 PRHDT and CDR2 FYEKMQ (reference sequence). The CDR3: CASSQAGGRYEQYF. The DNA of the CDR3 is TGTGCCAGCAGCCAAGCGGGGGGGCGCTACGAGCAGTACTTC.

The V and J genes are TRBV9 and TRBJ2-7, with a possible D match to TRBD2 (5 bases). The germline V and J ends were trimmed by 3 bases and 3 bases, with 13 bases remaining between them. The CDR3 runs 14 residues. Germline V gene lookup returns CDR1 SGDLS and CDR2 YYNGEE. The CDR3 spells CASSAFGGLYEQYF. The DNA of the CDR3 is TGTGCCAGCAGCGCGTTTGGCGGGCTCTACGAGCAGTACTTC.

The J gene is TRBJ1-2, the V gene TRBV7-2; D is undetermined. The CDR3 is 13 residues long. Germline lookup yields CDR1 SGHTA and CDR2 FQGNSA. V lost 3 bases, J lost 8 bases, and 13 bases lay in between. CDR3 coding DNA: TGTGCCAGCAGCTTGACCGGGAGGGAGGGCTACACCTTC. Translation: CASSLTGREGYTF.

The chain is built from TRBV30 and TRBJ1-3; D is undetermined. V was clipped by 4 bases and J by 1 base, with 8 bases between them. The CDR3 loop spans 13 amino acids. Per the germline V gene, CDR1 is GTSNPN and CDR2 is SVGIG (reference sequence). CDR3 residues: CAWITGSGNTIYF. The CDR3 nucleotides are TGTGCCTGGATAACGGGGTCTGGAAACACCATATATTTT.

The chain has TRBV7-2 and TRBJ1-4; 11 nucleotides agree with TRBD1. CDR3 length: 15 residues. In germline, CDR1 is SGHTA, CDR2 FQGNSA. Trimming took 2 bases from V and 7 from J; bases not matched to a gene: 3. In DNA form, the CDR3 reads TGTGCCAGCAGCTTAAGTGGGACAGGGGGTGAAAAACTGTTTTTT. This encodes CASSLSGTGGEKLFF.

This chain connects TRBV7-3 to TRBJ2-5, with 7 bases aligning to TRBD1. This CDR3 region has 14 residues. The germline CDR1 and CDR2 sequences are SGHTA and FQGTGA. With V trimmed by 1 base and J by 2 bases, 1 base remained unmatched. The CDR3, as DNA: TGTGCCAGCAGCTTAAGGGACAGACAAGAGACCCAGTACTTC. It codes for CASSLRDRQETQYF.

V and J are TRBV11-1 and TRBJ1-1, with 7 bases identical to TRBD1. V trimming: 4 bases; J trimming: 5 bases; junction bases outside the gene matches: 4. The germline gives CDR1 SGHAT, CDR2 FQDESV (reference sequence). The length of the CDR3 is 13 residues. CDR3 DNA: TGTGCCAGCAGCTCCACCAGGGGGACTGAAGCTTTCTTT. It codes for CASSSTRGTEAFF.

The chain links TRBV6-6 to TRBJ1-1; maybe TRBD1 (6 bases). V was shortened by 3 bases and J by 1 base, with 12 bases between the two germline ends. Per germline, CDR1 MNHNY and CDR2 SVGAGI (reference sequence). The CDR3 sequence is 15 residues long. CDR3 region: CASSYSVGGNTEAFF. CDR3 in DNA: TGTGCCAGCAGTTATTCGGTAGGGGGGAACACTGAAGCTTTCTTT.

Here the CDR3 reads CASSLPGGVETQYF. The DNA for the CDR3 is TGTGCCAGCAGCTTGCCGGGGGGTGTGGAGACCCAGTACTTC. The chain couples TRBV5-6 to TRBJ2-5; 7 nucleotides line up with TRBD2. Trimming cost V 1 base and J 5 bases; bases outside gene matches: 5. The V gene's germline CDR1 is SGHDT and CDR2 YYEEEE. The CDR3 is made up of 14 amino acids.

This rearrangement joins TRBV27 to TRBJ2-7; D is possibly TRBD2 (5 bases). Germline CDR1 MNHEY, CDR2 SMNVEV (reference sequence). V was pared by 0 bases and J by 5 bases, with 17 bases between. CDR3 length equals 16 residues. CDR3 amino acids: CASSLSPRGTMDEQYF. The CDR3 bases are TGTGCCAGCAGTTTATCCCCACGGGGAACCATGGACGAGCAGTACTTC.

This chain uses TRBV27 with TRBJ2-1, with 8 bases identical to TRBD2. The CDR3 has 15 residues. Germline V gene lookup returns CDR1 MNHEY and CDR2 SMNVEV (reference sequence). Trimming took 6 bases from V and 6 from J; bases not matched to a gene: 10. In DNA, the CDR3 is TGTGCCAGCAGGGGAGTAGCGGGGAGCCCCAATGAGCAGTTCTTC. Translation gives CASRGVAGSPNEQFF.

The V and J genes are TRBV18 and TRBJ2-7; the D gene is possibly TRBD1 (5 bases). Per the germline V gene, CDR1 is KGHSH and CDR2 is LQKENI. V was trimmed by 3 bases and J by 1 base, leaving 10 bases between them. This CDR3 contains 14 residues. The chain's CDR3 is CASSPAGKSYEQYF. The DNA for the CDR3 is TGTGCCAGCTCACCCGCAGGGAAATCCTACGAGCAGTACTTC.

The chain recombines TRBV14 with TRBJ1-2; 8 bases are shared with TRBD1. V shed 4 bases and J 7 bases; nucleotides not matched to a gene: 8. This CDR3 region has 14 residues. Germline V gene sequence: CDR1 SGHDN, CDR2 FVKESK. For the CDR3, the DNA is TGTGCCAGCAGCCTAACCACAGGGGGATCTGGCTACACCTTC. Its protein product is CASSLTTGGSGYTF.

The rearrangement links TRBV6-5 to TRBJ2-1; 7 bases align to TRBD1. Germline V gene data show CDR1 as MNHEY and CDR2 as SVGAGI. V shed 6 bases and J 8 bases; nucleotides not matched to a gene: 4. This CDR3 has 12 amino acids. The CDR3 DNA sequence: TGTGCCAGCAGCCCTACAGGGGATGAGCAGTTCTTC. Translation: CASSPTGDEQFF.

The CDR3 DNA is TGTGCCAGCAGCTCCTCGGGACAGGGAAGGCGAGAGACCCAGTACTTC. Its translation: CASSSSGQGRRETQYF. The chain employs TRBV7-9 and TRBJ2-5; 9 bases fit TRBD1. CDR3 length: 16 amino acids. V lost 4 bases to trimming and J lost 4 bases; unmatched junction nucleotides: 10. CDR1 and CDR2 from the germline V gene are SEHNR and FQNEAQ (reference sequence).

V gene TRBV19 combines with J gene TRBJ2-5; D perhaps matches TRBD1 (7 bases). V shed 7 bases and J shed 5 bases, with 20 bases lying between them. The length of the CDR3 is 15 residues. CDR1 is LNHDA, CDR2 SQIVND, per germline (reference sequence). The CDR3, as DNA: TGTGCCAGTACCAACTCAGGGGGGTTGCAGGAGACCCAGTACTTC. It is translated as CASTNSGGLQETQYF.

The V gene is TRBV7-4, the J gene TRBJ2-7, with TRBD2 identical over 13 bases. The CDR3 sequence is 16 residues long. Trimming removed 3 bases from V and 3 bases from J; junction bases left unmatched: 5. CDR1 and CDR2 (germline): SGHVT, SQSDAQ. Here the CDR3 DNA reads TGTGCCAGCAGCTTTCGCGGACTAGCGGGAGACTACGAGCAGTACTTC. Amino acid sequence: CASSFRGLAGDYEQYF.

V and J are TRBV19 and TRBJ2-3; 9 nucleotides match TRBD1. This CDR3 is 16 amino acids long. Germline V gives CDR1 LNHDA, CDR2 SQIVND (reference sequence). Trimming took 4 bases from V and 4 from J; bases not matched to a gene: 9. In DNA form, the CDR3 reads TGTGCCAGTAGTAGAGGGCCGGGACAGGGAGCAGATACGCAGTATTTT. Protein product: CASSRGPGQGADTQYF.

V and J are TRBV6-1 and TRBJ1-1; unclear D gene. Germline V gene lookup returns CDR1 MNHNS and CDR2 SASEGT. CDR3 length: 14 amino acids. V was shortened by 5 bases and J by 0 bases, with 10 bases between the two germline ends. The CDR3 loop is CASSFYRLNTEAFF. CDR3 coding DNA: TGTGCCAGCAGTTTTTATAGATTGAACACTGAAGCTTTCTTT.